This entry is about one TCR beta chain. The target antigen is unknown. V gave up 6 bases and J gave up 3 bases, with 11 bases separating them. The germline gives CDR1 SQVTM, CDR2 ANQGSEA. The CDR3 runs to 12 residues. The sample originates from a study of cytomegalovirus exposure and HLA in healthy donors. Findings and caveats of the study: Testing in vitro showed a few CMV-associated chains specific for CMV antigens.

A multiplex PCR was run with 60 Vbeta primers and 13 Jbeta primers. Measured with immunoSEQ multiplex PCR; TCRdb has only the in-frame clones, and not every one. Its table records 30,000 to 35,000 clones. J is TRBJ2-5 and V is TRBV29-1, with D possibly matching TRBD1 (6 bases). Material: PBMCs. This TCR came from a woman aged 40-49 years in good health and CMV-seropositive. CDR3 in amino acids: CSVHRTEETQYF. The DNA of the CDR3 is TGCAGCGTCCACCGGACAGAAGAGACCCAGTACTTC.